Below are 10 T cell receptor beta chains sequenced from a single sample in a study of blood T cell repertoires in COVID-19. Clones were read by immunoSEQ multiplex PCR, and TCRdb kept only the in-frame ones, dropping some. Of about 190,000 clones listed, roughly three quarters are singletons. Sequenced material: peripheral blood. All receptors come from a man in his sixties with active or convalescent COVID-19.

This clone was observed a handful of times. This chain joins TRBV28 and TRBJ2-5, with D possibly being TRBD1 (5 bases). This CDR3 has 14 amino acids. Germline CDR1 is MDHEN and CDR2 is SYDVKM. V dropped 2 bases and J dropped 1 base, with 8 bases sitting between them. CDR3 residues: CASSLRQIQETQYF. In DNA form, the CDR3 reads TGTGCCAGCAGTTTACGACAGATCCAAGAGACCCAGTACTTC.

The rearrangement links TRBV30 to TRBJ2-6; weak D call: TRBD2 (5 bases). The CDR3 covers 16 residues. Germline loops: CDR1 GTSNPN, CDR2 SVGIG (reference sequence). The ends were cut back, 8 bases at V and 4 bases at J, with 21 bases in the middle. CDR3 in DNA: TGTGCCCTCTCAGGTGGCCTCCCGGGAGGGGCCAACGTCCTGACTTTC. It codes for CALSGGLPGGANVLTF.

The rearrangement joins TRBV28 to TRBJ2-5; TRBD1 matches at 9 bases. Germline V CDR1 and CDR2: MDHEN, SYDVKM. The CDR3 is 13 residues long. V lost 8 bases and J lost 4; bases outside the gene matches: 5. The CDR3 bases are TGTGCCAGCGCACGGGACAGGGCAGAGACCCAGTACTTC. Translation gives CASARDRAETQYF.

V is TRBV7-8 and J is TRBJ2-6; the D gene is possibly TRBD1 (6 bases). This CDR3 region has 18 residues. V shed 10 bases and J shed 4 bases, with 26 bases lying between them. Germline assignment: CDR1 SGHVS and CDR2 FQNEAQ. The CDR3 region has the DNA TGTGCCACCCGAGCGTCAGGGGTGATTTTATCCGGGGCCAACGTCCTGACTTTC. This codes for CATRASGVILSGANVLTF.

This chain uses TRBV9 with TRBJ1-5; 10 bases fit TRBD1. Germline CDR1 is SGDLS and CDR2 is YYNGEE. V dropped 4 bases and J dropped 2; count of bases not matched to a gene: 21. This CDR3 has 21 residues. CDR3 loop: CASSLRREGQGRNSGNQPQHF. CDR3 bases: TGTGCCAGCAGCCTTAGGCGTGAGGGACAGGGGCGGAACTCGGGCAATCAGCCCCAGCATTTT.

The rearrangement joins TRBV6-6 to TRBJ1-6; no reliable D call. V was shortened by 4 bases and J by 3 bases, with 7 bases between the two germline ends. The CDR3 length is 14 residues. Germline CDR1 MNHNY, CDR2 SVGAGI (reference sequence). The CDR3 nucleotides read TGTGCCAGCAGTTTCCAGATCTATAATTCACCCCTCCACTTT. It encodes CASSFQIYNSPLHF.

The chain joins TRBV6-6 to TRBJ1-1; D ambiguous. CDR1 and CDR2 (germline): MNHNY, SVGAGI (reference sequence). The V end lost 0 bases, the J end lost 1 base, and 12 bases lay between the germline ends. This CDR3 has 16 amino acids. The CDR3 bases are TGTGCCAGCAGTTACTCGGGGAGATACGGGAACACTGAAGCTTTCTTT. It encodes CASSYSGRYGNTEAFF.

The rearrangement uses TRBV19 and TRBJ2-3; 9 positions agree with TRBD2. The CDR3 runs 15 residues. Germline V lookup: CDR1 LNHDA, CDR2 SQIVND (reference sequence). V lost 6 bases, J lost 4 bases, and 8 bases stayed unmatched. The CDR3 nucleotides are TGTGCCAGTAGCCTAGTAGCGGGAGTGGCAGATACGCAGTATTTT. Amino acids: CASSLVAGVADTQYF.

This chain links TRBV5-6 with TRBJ2-7, with a possible D match to TRBD1 (6 bases). With 4 bases removed from V and 6 bases from J, the gap between germline ends came to 20 bases. The CDR3 contains 15 residues. Germline values: CDR1 SGHDT, CDR2 YYEEEE. The CDR3 region is CASSAFHRDRSEQYF. CDR3 nucleotide sequence: TGTGCCAGCAGCGCCTTTCACAGGGACCGTAGCGAGCAGTACTTC.

The chain couples TRBV28 to TRBJ2-3, with 10 bases fitting TRBD2. Germline-derived CDR1 and CDR2 are MDHEN and SYDVKM. This CDR3 is built from 16 residues. V lost 1 base and J lost 5; bases outside the gene matches: 6. In nucleotides, the CDR3 is TGTGCCAGCAGTTTATTTGGGACTAGCGTTGAAGATACGCAGTATTTT. Its protein product is CASSLFGTSVEDTQYF.